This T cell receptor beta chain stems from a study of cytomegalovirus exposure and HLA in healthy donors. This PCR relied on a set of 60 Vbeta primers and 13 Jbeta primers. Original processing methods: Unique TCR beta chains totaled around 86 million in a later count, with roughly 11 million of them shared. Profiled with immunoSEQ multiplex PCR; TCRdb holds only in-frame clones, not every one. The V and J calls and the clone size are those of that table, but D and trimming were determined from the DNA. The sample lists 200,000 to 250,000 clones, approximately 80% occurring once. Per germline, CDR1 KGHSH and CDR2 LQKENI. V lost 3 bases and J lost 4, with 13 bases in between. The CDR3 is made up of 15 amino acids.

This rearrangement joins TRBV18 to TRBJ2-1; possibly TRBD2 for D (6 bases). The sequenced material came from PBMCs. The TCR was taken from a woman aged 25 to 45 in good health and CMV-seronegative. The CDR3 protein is CASSPRDFGYNEQFF. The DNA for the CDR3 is TGTGCCAGCTCACCCCGGGACTTTGGGTACAATGAGCAGTTCTTC. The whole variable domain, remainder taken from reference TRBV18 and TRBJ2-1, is NAGVMQNPRHLVRRRGQEARLRCSPMKGHSHVYWYRQLPEEGLKFMVYLQKENIIDESGMPKERFSAEFPKEGPSILRIQQVVRGDSAAYFCASSPRDFGYNEQFFGPGTRLTVL.